This T cell receptor beta chain is drawn from a study of response to subunit inactivated influenza vaccine. The study's findings and limits: Authors suggested that a seasonal influenza vaccination recruits few new T cells each time.

Germline V CDR1 and CDR2: DFQATT, SNEGSKA (reference sequence). The V and J ends lost 2 bases and 6 bases, in that order; junction bases with no gene match: 6. This CDR3 is built from 14 residues. TCRdb re-called the RT-PCR reads through MiXCR, storing one row per CDR3 protein. The profile shows more than 550,000 distinct CDR3 sequences, about 10% of them singletons. This clonotype was counted ten times or more. Its antigen is still unknown. The same data also went into a second study, on T cells expressing NK-cell markers. From that report: A 5'RACE template switching approach incorporating UMIs was used to make TCR beta cDNA. Source material for TCR beta repertoires consisted of sorted CD3+CD56+NKG2C+, CD3+CD56+NKG2C- and CD3+CD56-NKG2C+ T cells. Dominant NKG2C+ clonotypes made up about 1.0-7.0% of CD8+ T cells in roughly 6 donors.

The sequence was obtained from a man in his fifties who received an inactivated influenza vaccine. This chain links TRBV20-1 with TRBJ2-2, with TRBD2 identical over 7 bases. The source material was PBMCs from blood, sampled on the day of vaccination. The CDR3 protein is CSARTSVGAGELFF. As DNA, the CDR3 is TGCAGTGCTAGAACTAGCGTAGGGGCCGGGGAGCTGTTTTTT.